Listed below are T cell receptor beta chains from one sample, sequenced in a study of OX40 agonist ivuxolimab in advanced cancers. Sequenced by immunoSEQ multiplex PCR; TCRdb stores in-frame clones only, minus some. The repertoire consists of about 61,000 clones, with 82% occurring once and the leading ten covering 0.52%. Source: CD4+ or CD8+ T cells sorted from blood, taken in a trial of the OX40 agonist ivuxolimab. Source of these receptors: an adult with an advanced solid tumor such as melanoma, head and neck, liver or kidney cancer. Each CDR3 is given with its conserved first and last residue. D genes are given only for firm matches. Not every row has a clone size; where given, it reads once, few, many or a size class.

D: NA; J: TRBJ2-7; size: few; V: TRBV7-2; DNA: TGTGCCAGCAGCTCGACAGGCCCTAGCGGACTATCCTACGAGCAGTACTTC; CDR3: CASSSTGPSGLSYEQYF
D: TRBD1; J: TRBJ1-2; size: NA; V: TRBV10-3; DNA: TGTGCCATCAGTGAGTCCGCGGGACAGGGAGGGGCCTATGGCTACACCTTC; CDR3: CAISESAGQGGAYGYTF
D: NA; J: TRBJ2-7; size: NA; V: TRBV6-1; DNA: TGTGCCAGCAGTGAATCAATCTACGAGCAGTACTTC; CDR3: CASSESIYEQYF
D: TRBD2; J: TRBJ2-1; size: NA; V: TRBV15; DNA: TGTGCCACCAGCACCACTAGCGGGAGTGGATCCTACAATGAGCAGTTCTTC; CDR3: CATSTTSGSGSYNEQFF
D: TRBD2; J: TRBJ2-1; size: NA; V: TRBV10-2; DNA: TGCGCCAGCAGTGAGTTCGGGGGGTCTGGATCCTACAATGAGCAGTTCTTC; CDR3: CASSEFGGSGSYNEQFF
D: NA; J: TRBJ2-3; size: NA; V: TRBV20-1; DNA: TGCAGTGCTAGAGAAATCGTTACGCAGTATTTT; CDR3: CSAREIVTQYF
D: NA; J: TRBJ1-2; size: NA; V: TRBV10-2; DNA: TGCGCCAGCAGTGAGTCGACAGAAACTAACTATGGCTACACCTTC; CDR3: CASSESTETNYGYTF
D: NA; J: TRBJ2-5; size: NA; V: TRBV7-9; DNA: TGTGCCAGCAGCTTCTATGGCGGTTCTTCAGAGACCCAGTACTTC; CDR3: CASSFYGGSSETQYF
D: TRBD2; J: TRBJ2-7; size: few; V: TRBV4-1; DNA: TGCGCCAGCAGCCAAGCAGAGCGGGAGGGCGGGACCGGTCGGAACGAGCAGTACTTC; CDR3: CASSQAEREGGTGRNEQYF
D: NA; J: TRBJ2-7; size: NA; V: TRBV4-1; DNA: TGCGCCAGCAGCCAAGTATTGCCATTCTACGAGCAGTACTTC; CDR3: CASSQVLPFYEQYF
D: NA; J: TRBJ1-6; size: NA; V: TRBV7-9; DNA: TGTGCCAGCAGCCCTTCCGGCGCCCGGACGCTGAATTCACCCCTCCACTTT; CDR3: CASSPSGARTLNSPLHF
D: NA; J: TRBJ1-3; size: medium-sized; V: TRBV7-9; DNA: TGTGCCAGCAGCCTGATCCGTTCTGGAAACACCATATATTTT; CDR3: CASSLIRSGNTIYF
D: TRBD2; J: TRBJ2-4; size: NA; V: TRBV4-1; DNA: TGCGCCAGCAGCCAACCAAGGATACGGGGGGGAAACATTCAGTACTTC; CDR3: CASSQPRIRGGNIQYF
D: TRBD1; J: TRBJ1-1; size: NA; V: TRBV18; DNA: TGTGCCAGCTCACCTGGACAGGGGAGCACTGAAGCTTTCTTT; CDR3: CASSPGQGSTEAFF
D: TRBD2; J: TRBJ2-2; size: NA; V: TRBV4-1; DNA: TGCGCCAGCAGCCAAGATATAGAGCGGGAGGGCCTAACCGGGGAGCTGTTTTTT; CDR3: CASSQDIEREGLTGELFF
D: TRBD2; J: TRBJ2-1; size: NA; V: TRBV6-1; DNA: TGTGCCAGCATAACTAGCGGGAGGGGTGGTTACGAGCAGTTCTTC; CDR3: CASITSGRGGYEQFF
D: TRBD1; J: TRBJ2-3; size: NA; V: TRBV19; DNA: TGTGCCAGTAGTATCTGGGACAGGGGGACCGAAGATACGCAGTATTTT; CDR3: CASSIWDRGTEDTQYF
D: NA; J: TRBJ2-7; size: NA; V: TRBV2; DNA: TGTGCCAGCAGGCCCCGGGACTCAGGGTACGAGCAGTACTTC; CDR3: CASRPRDSGYEQYF
D: TRBD1; J: TRBJ2-1; size: NA; V: TRBV5-5; DNA: TGTGCCAGCAGCGCGGACAGGGGGTCTCCGTACAATGAGCAGTTCTTC; CDR3: CASSADRGSPYNEQFF
D: NA; J: TRBJ2-2; size: once; V: TRBV11-2; DNA: TGTGCCAGCAGCTTACGGGGTGTTACAGGGCCGAACACCGGGGAGCTGTTTTTT; CDR3: CASSLRGVTGPNTGELFF
D: TRBD2; J: TRBJ2-3; size: NA; V: TRBV6-1; DNA: TGTGCCAGCACCAGGACTAGCGTAACAGATACGCAGTATTTT; CDR3: CASTRTSVTDTQYF
D: TRBD1; J: TRBJ2-1; size: NA; V: TRBV6-1; DNA: TGTGCCAGCAAAAAGGCGGACAGGGAGAATAATGAGCAGTTCTTC; CDR3: CASKKADRENNEQFF
D: NA; J: TRBJ1-3; size: NA; V: TRBV19; DNA: TGTGCCAGTAGTACAGGGGCCGCTGGAAACACCATATATTTT; CDR3: CASSTGAAGNTIYF
D: NA; J: TRBJ2-7; size: NA; V: TRBV2; DNA: TGTGCCAGCAGTGAGGAGTACGAGCAGTACTTC; CDR3: CASSEEYEQYF
D: TRBD1; J: TRBJ1-2; size: few; V: TRBV7-2; DNA: TGTGCCAGCAGCTTAGATTGGGACAGGGATGGCTACACCTTC; CDR3: CASSLDWDRDGYTF
D: TRBD2; J: TRBJ2-1; size: NA; V: TRBV10-3; DNA: TGTGCCATCAGTGAGGGGGGAGGGCCGAATGAGCAGTTCTTC; CDR3: CAISEGGGPNEQFF
D: NA; J: TRBJ1-2; size: NA; V: TRBV7-9; DNA: TGTGCCAGCAGCTTAGCCCTTGAGGACAGTTATGGCTACACCTTC; CDR3: CASSLALEDSYGYTF
D: NA; J: TRBJ2-1; size: NA; V: TRBV28; DNA: TGTGCCAGCAGTTTACCATGGGGAAACACGAATGAGCAGTTCTTC; CDR3: CASSLPWGNTNEQFF
D: NA; J: TRBJ2-1; size: NA; V: TRBV6-1; DNA: TGTGCCAGCAAGGGCCCAAGCGGCACCTACAATGAGCAGTTCTTC; CDR3: CASKGPSGTYNEQFF
D: TRBD1; J: TRBJ2-1; size: NA; V: TRBV11-3; DNA: TGTGCCAGCAGCCTTAGACAGGGCAGTGAGCAGTTCTTC; CDR3: CASSLRQGSEQFF
D: NA; J: TRBJ2-7; size: once; V: TRBV12-2; DNA: TGTGCAAGTCGCTCCATAGGGTTACGACTAGCGGATCTCTACGAGCAGTACTTC; CDR3: CASRSIGLRLADLYEQYF
D: NA; J: TRBJ2-5; size: NA; V: TRBV5-1; DNA: TGCGCCAGCAGCTTGGGACAATTCCAAGAGACCCAGTACTTC; CDR3: CASSLGQFQETQYF
D: TRBD2; J: TRBJ2-2; size: NA; V: TRBV19; DNA: TGTGCCAGTTCACCGGGAGGTGGACCCGGGGAGCTGTTTTTT; CDR3: CASSPGGGPGELFF
D: NA; J: TRBJ1-5; size: NA; V: TRBV27; DNA: TGTGCCAGCAGCCCTAACAATCAGCCCCAGCATTTT; CDR3: CASSPNNQPQHF
D: TRBD2; J: TRBJ2-3; size: NA; V: TRBV7-6; DNA: TGTGCCAGCAGCTTAGTAGCGGGAGGGCCGGATACGCAGTATTTT; CDR3: CASSLVAGGPDTQYF
D: NA; J: TRBJ2-2; size: NA; V: TRBV9; DNA: TGTGCCAGCAGTGCCGGCAGGGGTGACACCGGGGAGCTGTTTTTT; CDR3: CASSAGRGDTGELFF
D: NA; J: TRBJ1-4; size: once; V: TRBV5-1; DNA: TGCGCCAGCAGCTTGTCGGCCGGTGATATGGAAAAACTGTTTTTT; CDR3: CASSLSAGDMEKLFF
D: TRBD2; J: TRBJ2-7; size: few; V: TRBV7-2; DNA: TGTGCCAGCAGCTTATTTACTAGCGGGGGTTACGAGCAGTACTTC; CDR3: CASSLFTSGGYEQYF
D: NA; J: TRBJ2-2; size: NA; V: TRBV19; DNA: TGTGCCAGTAGTATAAGGCCCGGGGAGCTGTTTTTT; CDR3: CASSIRPGELFF
D: NA; J: TRBJ2-2; size: NA; V: TRBV9; DNA: TGTGCCAGCAGCGTTACAGGGAACACCGGGGAGCTGTTTTTT; CDR3: CASSVTGNTGELFF
D: NA; J: TRBJ2-1; size: NA; V: TRBV11-3; DNA: TGTGCCAGCAGCTTAGATGTGGGACCGCCTTACAATGAGCAGTTCTTC; CDR3: CASSLDVGPPYNEQFF
D: TRBD2; J: TRBJ2-1; size: few; V: TRBV11-2; DNA: TGTGCCAGCAGCTTAGATAGCGGGAGTGAGAATGAGCAGTTCTTC; CDR3: CASSLDSGSENEQFF
D: TRBD1; J: TRBJ2-7; size: NA; V: TRBV10-3; DNA: TGTGCCATCAGCAGGGACAGAGACTCCTACGAGCAGTACTTC; CDR3: CAISRDRDSYEQYF
D: TRBD1; J: TRBJ1-3; size: NA; V: TRBV28; DNA: TGTGCCAGCAGTTTCTCTGACAGGGGCAACACCATATATTTT; CDR3: CASSFSDRGNTIYF
D: NA; J: TRBJ2-3; size: NA; V: TRBV5-1; DNA: TGCGCCAGCAGCTTGGCCACATACACAGATACGCAGTATTTT; CDR3: CASSLATYTDTQYF
D: NA; J: TRBJ2-3; size: NA; V: TRBV9; DNA: TGTGCCAGCAGCGCTGAACGCGATACGCAGTATTTT; CDR3: CASSAERDTQYF
D: NA; J: TRBJ2-3; size: NA; V: TRBV7-8; DNA: TGTGCCAGCAGTCCTTCCAGGGGAACAGATACGCAGTATTTT; CDR3: CASSPSRGTDTQYF
D: TRBD2; J: TRBJ2-7; size: NA; V: TRBV5-6; DNA: TGTGCCAGCAGCGGGGGGGAGGGTGGCTACGAGCAGTACTTC; CDR3: CASSGGEGGYEQYF
D: NA; J: TRBJ2-5; size: few; V: TRBV11-2; DNA: TGTGCCAGCAGCCTAAATGAGGAGACCCAGTACTTC; CDR3: CASSLNEETQYF
D: TRBD2; J: TRBJ2-1; size: NA; V: TRBV9; DNA: TGTGCCAGCAGCGTAGGGTATAGGGCTAGCGGGAGTGGTGAGCAGTTCTTC; CDR3: CASSVGYRASGSGEQFF
D: NA; J: TRBJ2-1; size: NA; V: TRBV19; DNA: TGTGCCAGTAGTATAGATCAGGGCCTGAGCTCCTACAATGAGCAGTTCTTC; CDR3: CASSIDQGLSSYNEQFF
D: NA; J: TRBJ2-5; size: NA; V: TRBV5-1; DNA: TGCGCCAGCAGCTTCGGGACAACCCAAGAGACCCAGTACTTC; CDR3: CASSFGTTQETQYF
D: NA; J: TRBJ2-1; size: NA; V: TRBV30; DNA: TGTGCCTGGGCGGACTCACTTGGAGGTGAGCAGTTCTTC; CDR3: CAWADSLGGEQFF
D: NA; J: TRBJ2-2; size: NA; V: TRBV10-3; DNA: TGTGCCATCAGTGAGTCCGGGCAGTCGGGCACCGGGGAGCTGTTTTTT; CDR3: CAISESGQSGTGELFF
D: TRBD2; J: TRBJ2-7; size: NA; V: TRBV19; DNA: TGTGCCAGTAGTCCACGGGAGGGATACGAGCAGTACTTC; CDR3: CASSPREGYEQYF
D: TRBD2; J: TRBJ2-2; size: NA; V: TRBV7-2; DNA: TGTGCCAGCAGCCCCCAAGGTAGCGGGACGAAACGAGACACCGGGGAGCTGTTTTTT; CDR3: CASSPQGSGTKRDTGELFF
D: NA; J: TRBJ2-7; size: NA; V: TRBV7-2; DNA: TGTGCCAGCAGCTTAGCCCCGGACACAAGCTACGAGCAGTACTTC; CDR3: CASSLAPDTSYEQYF
D: TRBD1; J: TRBJ1-2; size: NA; V: TRBV30; DNA: TGTGCCTGGGGACGGGACAGGCCTTATGGCTACACCTTC; CDR3: CAWGRDRPYGYTF
D: TRBD2; J: TRBJ2-1; size: few; V: TRBV10-1; DNA: TGCGCCAGCAGTGAGTCGGGCGGGGGTTCAGGTTACAATGAGCAGTTCTTC; CDR3: CASSESGGGSGYNEQFF